The 8 T cell receptor beta chains below were found in one sample sequenced in a study of regulatory T cells in long-lasting Graves disease. Stated time point: newly diagnosed GD, antithyroid drugs for less than 3 months. Researchers made the TCR library from RNA that was extracted from PBMCs. Construction of TCR beta libraries relied on iRepertoire HTBI primers and on Arm-PCR targeting CDR3 regions. MiXCR was run by TCRdb on the multiplex PCR reads, yielding one entry per CDR3 protein. The sample lists some 330,000 distinct CDR3 sequences; 12% were seen once. This sample also appeared in a second study, on T cells in Graves' hyperthyroidism and ophthalmopathy.

The sequences come from peripheral blood mononuclear cells (PBMCs), collected at new diagnosis, from a patient treated with antithyroid drugs. These receptors were collected from a woman younger than 35 with Graves disease.

This clonotype was observed many times. V and J are TRBV28 and TRBJ1-1, with unresolved D. The CDR3 totals 15 residues. Germline CDR1 MDHEN, CDR2 SYDVKM. V lost 3 bases to trimming and J lost 1 base, with 12 bases between them. CDR3 in amino acids: CASSLLQLGNTEAFF. CDR3 nucleotide sequence: TGTGCCAGCAGTTTGTTACAGCTGGGGAACACTGAAGCTTTCTTT.

This chain uses TRBV20-1 with TRBJ2-7; 10 bases line up with TRBD2. The CDR3 runs 14 residues. CDR1 and CDR2 (germline): DFQATT, SNEGSKA (reference sequence). V was clipped by 5 bases and J by 2 bases; unmatched bases: 6. CDR3: CSAGPSGGAYEQYF. The CDR3 DNA reads TGCAGTGCTGGCCCTAGCGGGGGAGCCTACGAGCAGTACTTC.

This clonotype was counted at least ten times. The chain has TRBV11-2 and TRBJ2-3; D is uncertain. V lost 5 bases and J lost 7, with 13 bases in between. Looked up from germline, CDR1 is SGHAT and CDR2 is FQNNGV. This CDR3 is 13 amino acids long. CDR3 protein: CASSISLGNTQYF. The CDR3 DNA follows: TGTGCCAGCAGCATCAGCCTTGGTAATACGCAGTATTTT.

This clonotype was observed a handful of times. The DNA for the CDR3 is TGTGCCACCAGCAGAGATGTGGGTCTCTATGGCTACACCTTC. Residues: CATSRDVGLYGYTF. J is TRBJ1-2 and V is TRBV15; D unresolved. Germline CDR1 is LNHNV and CDR2 is YYDKDF (reference sequence). CDR3 length: 14 amino acids. V gave up 0 bases and J gave up 4 bases, with 9 bases separating them.

V gene TRBV28 combines with J gene TRBJ2-7; D not certain. V was shortened by 6 bases and J by 3 bases, with 6 bases between the two germline ends. The CDR3 totals 11 residues. Germline CDR1 and CDR2: MDHEN and SYDVKM. The DNA of the CDR3 is TGTGCCAGCAGCCGATTCTACGAGCAGTACTTC. Protein product: CASSRFYEQYF.

This clonotype was picked up many times. This chain uses TRBV7-6 with TRBJ1-2; 8 positions match TRBD1. CDR1 SGHVS and CDR2 FNYEAQ come from the germline V gene. The CDR3 spans 14 residues. Trimming at V came to 5 bases and at J to 3 bases, leaving 5 bases not matched to a gene. CDR3 protein: CASSDGTGHYGYTF. Here the CDR3 DNA reads TGTGCCAGCAGCGACGGGACAGGCCACTATGGCTACACCTTC.

V usage is TRBV27 and J usage is TRBJ2-4; D is perhaps TRBD1 or TRBD2 (5 bases each). Trimming left V 3 bases short and J 0 bases short, with 9 bases between. The germline CDR1 and CDR2 sequences are MNHEY and SMNVEV (reference sequence). The CDR3 runs to 15 residues. The CDR3 coding sequence is TGTGCCAGCAGTTTCGAGGGGTTAGCCAAAAACATTCAGTACTTC. Protein product: CASSFEGLAKNIQYF.

This clonotype was counted at least ten times. This rearrangement joins TRBV20-1 to TRBJ1-5; TRBD1 matches 7 bases. The CDR3 is made up of 14 amino acids. Germline lookup yields CDR1 DFQATT and CDR2 SNEGSKA (reference sequence). The J segment lost 5 bases and the V segment lost 6 bases, leaving 10 bases of the junction unmatched. The CDR3 nucleotides are TGCAGTGCCTCCATTTTACAGGGGTATCAGCCCCAGCATTTT. Protein: CSASILQGYQPQHF.